This T cell receptor (beta chain) was recovered during a study of beta chain features in type 1 diabetes. The germline V gene has CDR1 SQVTM and CDR2 ANQGSEA. This CDR3 spans 16 amino acids. The V segment lost 4 bases and the J segment 0 bases; nucleotides outside the gene matches: 9. Regarding this clone: Its antigen is as yet unknown.

Regarding the study as a whole: All four CD4+ subsets from Type 1 diabetes patients carried moderately but significantly shorter TCRB CDR3s. cDNA-based reads could over-represent cells with high TCR expression. Within patients, naive, central memory and Treg TCRB repertoires seemed more similar than within healthy donors.

Expressed TCRB transcripts were sequenced because the entire RNA isolate underwent reverse transcription. Only in-frame clones appear in the TCRdb table, and some are missing; sequencing was by immunoSEQ multiplex PCR. The sample holds under 450,000 clones; approximately 15% are singletons and the top ten take roughly 0.036%. The sequenced sample was naive CD4+ T cells from blood. This TCR was recovered from a young man in good health. The V gene is TRBV29-1, the J gene TRBJ2-1; 7 positions agree with TRBD1. This chain's CDR3 is CSVVGRTGASYNEQFF. The CDR3 bases are TGCAGCGTTGTGGGGCGAACAGGGGCCTCCTACAATGAGCAGTTCTTC.